A selection of T cell receptor beta chains follows, all from one sample in a study of blood T cells in healthy people across ages. TCRdb re-analysed the 5' RACE reads in MiXCR, keeping a single row per CDR3 protein. The data contain roughly 1,100,000 distinct CDR3 sequences, about 23% of them singletons. The sample also formed part of further work on T cells of mothers and their children.

The specimen was blood. The source of these receptors is a girl aged 2-10 years in good health. Both conserved end residues are part of each CDR3. Each record gives: CDR3 protein, CDR3 DNA, clone size, V gene, D gene, J gene. D genes are given only for firm matches. The size of a clone is reported for some rows only, either as once, few or many, or as a class for expanded clones.

CDR3aa: CASSLGVGLRNSPLHF
CDR3nt: TGTGCCAGCAGCTTAGGGGTTGGTTTGCGGAATTCACCCCTCCACTTT
abundance: -
v_gene: TRBV7-2
d_gene: -
j_gene: TRBJ1-6

CDR3aa: CASSLLRADTQYF
CDR3nt: TGTGCCAGCAGCTTATTACGGGCGGATACGCAGTATTTT
abundance: few
v_gene: TRBV7-2
d_gene: -
j_gene: TRBJ2-3

CDR3aa: CASSQHQGTGINEKLFF
CDR3nt: TGCGCCAGCAGCCAACATCAAGGGACAGGAATTAATGAAAAACTGTTTTTT
abundance: -
v_gene: TRBV4-3
d_gene: TRBD1
j_gene: TRBJ1-4

CDR3aa: CSARGVPQETQYF
CDR3nt: TGCAGTGCTAGAGGGGTACCCCAAGAGACCCAGTACTTC
abundance: few
v_gene: TRBV20-1
d_gene: -
j_gene: TRBJ2-5

CDR3aa: CASSGDRGLSTEAFF
CDR3nt: TGCGCCAGCAGCGGAGACAGGGGGCTCTCGACTGAAGCTTTCTTT
abundance: -
v_gene: TRBV5-1
d_gene: TRBD1
j_gene: TRBJ1-1

CDR3aa: CSARGRAGNIRYF
CDR3nt: TGCAGCGCCCGCGGGAGGGCAGGCAACATTCGGTACTTC
abundance: -
v_gene: TRBV29-1
d_gene: TRBD2
j_gene: TRBJ2-4

CDR3aa: CASSFEGAQPQHF
CDR3nt: TGCGCCAGCAGCTTTGAAGGGGCTCAGCCCCAGCATTTT
abundance: few
v_gene: TRBV5-1
d_gene: -
j_gene: TRBJ1-5

CDR3aa: CASGAGTNQPQHF
CDR3nt: TGTGCCAGCGGGGCCGGAACAAATCAGCCCCAGCATTTT
abundance: few
v_gene: TRBV10-3
d_gene: -
j_gene: TRBJ1-5

CDR3aa: CASSPTLEGAIIF
CDR3nt: TGTGCCAGCAGCCCAACCCTCGAGGGGGCGATAATCTTC
abundance: few
v_gene: TRBV7-3
d_gene: TRBD1
j_gene: TRBJ2-5

CDR3aa: CASSFSGTEKETQYF
CDR3nt: TGTGCCAGCAGCTTCTCCGGGACAGAAAAAGAGACCCAGTACTTC
abundance: few
v_gene: TRBV7-9
d_gene: TRBD1
j_gene: TRBJ2-5

CDR3aa: CASSEFGTKNTGELFF
CDR3nt: TGTGCCAGCAGTGAATTTGGGACAAAGAACACCGGGGAGCTGTTTTTT
abundance: -
v_gene: TRBV25-1
d_gene: -
j_gene: TRBJ2-2

CDR3aa: CSATGQWTETQYF
CDR3nt: TGCAGTGCTACCGGACAGTGGACAGAGACCCAGTACTTC
abundance: -
v_gene: TRBV20-1
d_gene: -
j_gene: TRBJ2-5

CDR3aa: CASGLPNQPYEQCF
CDR3nt: TGTGCTAGTGGTTTGCCTAACCAGCCCTACGAGCAGTGCTTC
abundance: -
v_gene: TRBV12-5
d_gene: -
j_gene: TRBJ2-7

CDR3aa: CASSLDRGHWYEQYF
CDR3nt: TGTGCCAGCAGCCTCGACAGGGGGCATTGGTACGAGCAGTACTTC
abundance: -
v_gene: TRBV27
d_gene: TRBD1
j_gene: TRBJ2-7

CDR3aa: CSVVVSQVNTGELFF
CDR3nt: TGCAGCGTTGTAGTTTCACAGGTGAACACCGGGGAGCTGTTTTTT
abundance: -
v_gene: TRBV29-1
d_gene: -
j_gene: TRBJ2-2

CDR3aa: CASMGQHSFEAFF
CDR3nt: TGTGCCAGCATGGGGCAGCACAGCTTTGAAGCTTTCTTT
abundance: -
v_gene: TRBV27
d_gene: -
j_gene: TRBJ1-1

CDR3aa: CASSLGQGPFYGYTF
CDR3nt: TGTGCCAGCAGCCTAGGACAGGGGCCCTTCTATGGCTACACCTTC
abundance: -
v_gene: TRBV7-9
d_gene: TRBD1
j_gene: TRBJ1-2

CDR3aa: CASKTGDPGELFF
CDR3nt: TGTGCCAGCAAGACAGGGGACCCCGGGGAGCTGTTTTTT
abundance: few
v_gene: TRBV7-9
d_gene: TRBD1
j_gene: TRBJ2-2

CDR3aa: CASSLDRASLYEQYF
CDR3nt: TGTGCCAGCAGCCTGGACAGGGCATCCCTCTACGAGCAGTACTTC
abundance: few
v_gene: TRBV7-8
d_gene: TRBD1
j_gene: TRBJ2-7

CDR3aa: CASSSWDRGIGQFF
CDR3nt: TGTGCCAGCAGTTCCTGGGACAGGGGTATCGGGCAGTTCTTC
abundance: few
v_gene: TRBV12-3/TRBV12-4
d_gene: TRBD1
j_gene: TRBJ2-1

CDR3aa: CASSGGSTFSYEQYF
CDR3nt: TGTGCCAGCTCTGGGGGGAGCACTTTCTCCTACGAGCAGTACTTC
abundance: once
v_gene: TRBV6-5
d_gene: -
j_gene: TRBJ2-7

CDR3aa: CASSLEVVRAFF
CDR3nt: TGTGCCAGCAGCTTAGAGGTTGTGCGAGCTTTCTTT
abundance: -
v_gene: TRBV7-2
d_gene: -
j_gene: TRBJ1-1

CDR3aa: CAISEAGGNEQSF
CDR3nt: TGTGCCATCAGTGAGGCCGGGGGGAATGAGCAGTCCTTC
abundance: few
v_gene: TRBV10-3
d_gene: TRBD2
j_gene: TRBJ2-1

CDR3aa: CASARDEQYF
CDR3nt: TGTGCCAGCGCAAGGGACGAGCAGTACTTC
abundance: -
v_gene: TRBV2
d_gene: -
j_gene: TRBJ2-7

CDR3aa: CASSTPGQGFGQETQYF
CDR3nt: TGTGCCAGCAGTACACCGGGACAGGGTTTTGGGCAAGAGACCCAGTACTTC
abundance: few
v_gene: TRBV28
d_gene: TRBD1
j_gene: TRBJ2-5

CDR3aa: CASTYSPSGKSYNEQFF
CDR3nt: TGTGCCAGCACCTACTCCCCTAGCGGCAAATCCTACAATGAGCAGTTCTTC
abundance: -
v_gene: TRBV3-1
d_gene: TRBD2
j_gene: TRBJ2-1

CDR3aa: CASSRTEAGASDTQYF
CDR3nt: TGCGCCAGCAGCCGAACTGAAGCGGGAGCAAGTGATACGCAGTATTTT
abundance: few
v_gene: TRBV4-1
d_gene: TRBD2
j_gene: TRBJ2-3

CDR3aa: CSAIPATNEKLFF
CDR3nt: TGCAGTGCTATTCCTGCAACTAATGAAAAACTGTTTTTT
abundance: -
v_gene: TRBV20-1
d_gene: -
j_gene: TRBJ1-4

CDR3aa: CASSWSGGRTYEQYF
CDR3nt: TGTGCCAGCAGTTGGAGCGGGGGCAGAACCTACGAGCAGTACTTC
abundance: few
v_gene: TRBV6-2/TRBV6-3
d_gene: TRBD2
j_gene: TRBJ2-7

CDR3aa: CASLGRDNSPLHF
CDR3nt: TGTGCCAGTCTCGGGCGGGATAATTCACCCCTCCACTTT
abundance: -
v_gene: TRBV10-3
d_gene: -
j_gene: TRBJ1-6

CDR3aa: CSVEPRDSPYNEQFF
CDR3nt: TGCAGCGTTGAACCTCGGGACAGCCCGTACAATGAGCAGTTCTTC
abundance: -
v_gene: TRBV29-1
d_gene: TRBD1
j_gene: TRBJ2-1

CDR3aa: CASRQKLRTGTNEKLFF
CDR3nt: TGTGCCAGCAGACAAAAACTCCGGACAGGGACTAATGAAAAACTGTTTTTT
abundance: -
v_gene: TRBV6-1
d_gene: TRBD1
j_gene: TRBJ1-4